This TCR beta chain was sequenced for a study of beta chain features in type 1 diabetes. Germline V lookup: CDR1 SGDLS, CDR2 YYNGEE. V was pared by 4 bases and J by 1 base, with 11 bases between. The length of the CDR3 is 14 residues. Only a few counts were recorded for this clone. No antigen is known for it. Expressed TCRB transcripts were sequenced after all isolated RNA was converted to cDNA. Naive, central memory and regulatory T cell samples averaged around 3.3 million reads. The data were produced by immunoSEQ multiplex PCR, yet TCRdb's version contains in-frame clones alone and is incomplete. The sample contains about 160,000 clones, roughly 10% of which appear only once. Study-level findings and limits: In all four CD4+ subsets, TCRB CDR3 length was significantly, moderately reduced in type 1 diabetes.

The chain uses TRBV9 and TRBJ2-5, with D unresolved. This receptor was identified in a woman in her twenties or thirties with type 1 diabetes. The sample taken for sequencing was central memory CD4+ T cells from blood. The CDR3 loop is CASSPQTGQETQYF. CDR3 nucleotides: TGTGCCAGCAGCCCCCAGACGGGCCAAGAGACCCAGTACTTC.